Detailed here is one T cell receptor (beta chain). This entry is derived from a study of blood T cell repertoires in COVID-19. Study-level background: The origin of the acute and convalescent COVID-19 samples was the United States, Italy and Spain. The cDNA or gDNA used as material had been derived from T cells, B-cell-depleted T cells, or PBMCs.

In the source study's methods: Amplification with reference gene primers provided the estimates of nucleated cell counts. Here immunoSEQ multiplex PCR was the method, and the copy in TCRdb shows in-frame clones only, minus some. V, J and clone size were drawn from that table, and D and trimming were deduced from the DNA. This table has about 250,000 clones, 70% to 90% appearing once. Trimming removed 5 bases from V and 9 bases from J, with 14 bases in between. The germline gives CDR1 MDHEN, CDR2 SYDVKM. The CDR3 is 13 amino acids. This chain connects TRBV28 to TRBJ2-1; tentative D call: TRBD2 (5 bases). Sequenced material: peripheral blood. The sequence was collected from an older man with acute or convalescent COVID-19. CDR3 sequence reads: CASSRGRPGEQFF. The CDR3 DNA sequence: TGTGCCAGCAGTAGAGGGAGACCAGGTGAGCAGTTCTTC.